The 28 T cell receptor beta chains reported below all come from one sample, sequenced in a study of CD8 T cells in Susac syndrome. RNA, at about 0.45 to 1 ug, was reverse transcribed with random hexamers. Via MiXCR, TCRdb re-called the immunoSEQ multiplex PCR reads, giving one row per CDR3 protein. The sample lists about 150,000 distinct CDR3 sequences; around 96% were seen once. What was sequenced was CD4+ T cells from PBMCs. The receptors shown here come from a human donor with multiple sclerosis.

The chain carries TRBV15 and TRBJ2-5; no reliable D call. The germline gives CDR1 LNHNV, CDR2 YYDKDF (reference sequence). The CDR3 consists of 15 residues. Between the trimmed V and J ends, which lost 0 bases and 4 bases, there was a span of 12 bases. CDR3 bases: TGTGCCACCAGCAGAGATGTGGCGATACGAGAGACCCAGTACTTC. Translation: CATSRDVAIRETQYF.

J is TRBJ1-5 and V is TRBV12-3 or TRBV12-4; 7 nucleotides agree with TRBD1. Trimming took 6 bases from V and 8 from J; bases not matched to a gene: 13. This CDR3 is built from 15 residues. In nucleotides, the CDR3 is TGTGCCAGCAGCGAACGGGACAGCAAAGGGGAGCCCCAGCATTTT. Protein sequence: CASSERDSKGEPQHF.

The gene calls are TRBV6-5 and TRBJ2-3; 7 bases fit TRBD2. This CDR3 comprises 15 residues. The ends lost 2 bases at V and 6 bases at J; junction bases unmatched: 8. CDR1 is MNHEY, CDR2 SVGAGI, per germline. This chain's CDR3 is CASSYGARLADTQYF. CDR3 in DNA: TGTGCCAGCAGTTACGGAGCGCGACTAGCCGATACGCAGTATTTT.

This sequence joins TRBV30 and TRBJ1-6; 8 bases fit TRBD1. The CDR3 runs to 13 residues. Germline values: CDR1 GTSNPN, CDR2 SVGIG (reference sequence). Unmatched junction bases numbered 1, after V lost 1 base and J lost 8 bases. CDR3 coding DNA: TGTGCCTGGAGTGGGGGACAGGATTCACCCCTCCACTTT. This gives the protein CAWSGGQDSPLHF.

The chain is built from TRBV5-1 and TRBJ2-1; a possible D gene is TRBD2 (5 bases). V dropped 0 bases and J dropped 7 bases, with 17 bases sitting between them. Looked up from germline, CDR1 is SGHRS and CDR2 is YFSETQ. This CDR3 has 16 residues. As DNA, the CDR3 is TGCGCCAGCAGCTTGGCGTCCCCAGCGGACGGGAATGAGCAGTTCTTC. Protein: CASSLASPADGNEQFF.

This chain joins TRBV27 and TRBJ1-5; D gene ambiguous. Trimming stripped 9 bases from V and 0 bases from J, with 12 bases between. Looked up from germline, CDR1 is MNHEY and CDR2 is SMNVEV (reference sequence). This CDR3 spans 14 amino acids. The CDR3 loop reads CASGGPHSNQPQHF. In nucleotides, the CDR3 is TGTGCCAGTGGAGGGCCCCATAGCAATCAGCCCCAGCATTTT.

The chain carries TRBV29-1 and TRBJ1-1; D uncertain. With 1 base removed from V and 5 bases from J, the gap between germline ends came to 11 bases. Germline assignment: CDR1 SQVTM and CDR2 ANQGSEA. This CDR3 comprises 13 residues. Here the CDR3 DNA reads TGCAGCGTTGAAGTAGGGAGGGTGACTGAAGCTTTCTTT. Its translation: CSVEVGRVTEAFF.

The rearrangement links TRBV7-9 to TRBJ2-5; D not certain. The CDR3 loop spans 13 amino acids. Trimming left V 5 bases short and J 3 bases short, with 10 bases between. The V gene's germline CDR1 is SEHNR and CDR2 FQNEAQ (reference sequence). The CDR3 DNA reads as TGTGCCAGCAGCCCGGAGACTGAAGAGACCCAGTACTTC. Amino acids: CASSPETEETQYF.

CDR3 region: CSVMSGKNTEAFF. The CDR3 DNA follows: TGCAGTGTGATGTCAGGGAAGAACACTGAAGCTTTCTTT. This chain joins TRBV20-1 and TRBJ1-1, with D perhaps matching TRBD1 (5 bases). CDR3 length equals 13 residues. Germline CDR1 is DFQATT and CDR2 is SNEGSKA (reference sequence). Trimming pared 7 bases from V and 1 base from J, leaving 13 bases between.

The V and J genes are TRBV7-2 and TRBJ1-1; 7 nucleotides align to TRBD1. V gave up 4 bases and J gave up 4 bases; unmatched junction bases: 0. Looked up from germline, CDR1 is SGHTA and CDR2 is FQGNSA. The CDR3 consists of 12 residues. The CDR3 loop reads CASSSGGTEAFF. CDR3 nucleotides: TGTGCCAGCAGCTCAGGGGGCACTGAAGCTTTCTTT.

This chain joins TRBV4-3 and TRBJ1-1, with 8 bases lining up with TRBD1. Germline V gene lookup returns CDR1 LGHNA and CDR2 YSLEER. The J segment lost 4 bases and the V segment lost 1 base, leaving 2 bases of the junction unmatched. This CDR3 is 14 amino acids long. The CDR3: CASSQGQGFTEAFF. In DNA form, the CDR3 reads TGCGCCAGCAGCCAAGGACAGGGGTTCACTGAAGCTTTCTTT.

The chain employs TRBV11-2 and TRBJ2-3, with 8 bases identical to TRBD2. This CDR3 has 15 residues. CDR1 and CDR2 from the germline V gene are SGHAT and FQNNGV. With 0 bases clipped from V and 6 bases from J, the junction kept 5 bases outside the gene matches. The CDR3: CASSLEGAGADTQYF. CDR3 nucleotides: TGTGCCAGCAGCTTAGAGGGAGCGGGGGCGGATACGCAGTATTTT.

The chain carries TRBV5-4 and TRBJ2-3; 7 positions agree with TRBD1. CDR3 length: 15 amino acids. Germline CDR1 SGHNT, CDR2 YYREEE (reference sequence). With V trimmed by 0 bases and J by 4 bases, 5 bases remained unmatched. The CDR3 DNA reads as TGTGCCAGCAGCTTGGGAGGGGGCCGGGCAGATACGCAGTATTTT. Translated: CASSLGGGRADTQYF.

This chain joins TRBV12-3 or TRBV12-4 and TRBJ2-3, with 12 bases identical to TRBD2. This CDR3 has 18 residues. Losses at the gene ends were 6 bases for V and 1 base for J; bases not matched to a gene: 11. The CDR3 DNA sequence: TGTGCCAGCAGGACCGGTCTAGCGGGGGGGCAGGGCACAGATACGCAGTATTTT. Residues: CASRTGLAGGQGTDTQYF.

A single count supports this clonotype. The chain employs TRBV4-2 and TRBJ1-2, with 9 bases that match TRBD1. The germline V gene has CDR1 LGHNA and CDR2 YNFKEQ. The CDR3 is 15 residues long. V was clipped by 5 bases and J by 4 bases; unmatched bases: 8. The CDR3 protein is CASSSQDRGVYGYTF. In DNA form, the CDR3 reads TGTGCCAGCAGCTCGCAGGACAGGGGAGTCTATGGCTACACCTTC.

V and J are TRBV3-1 and TRBJ1-5, with TRBD1 matching 9 bases. CDR3 length: 17 residues. In germline, CDR1 is LGHDT, CDR2 YNNKEL (reference sequence). V was pared by 0 bases and J by 3 bases, with 6 bases of the junction left unmatched. The CDR3: CASSQEKGTGSNQPQHF. The CDR3 DNA follows: TGTGCCAGCAGCCAAGAGAAGGGGACAGGGTCCAATCAGCCCCAGCATTTT.

The genes are TRBV30 and TRBJ2-3; 7 bases match TRBD1. Germline V lookup: CDR1 GTSNPN, CDR2 SVGIG (reference sequence). The junction had 4 bases not matched to a gene; V was cut back by 1 base and J by 0 bases. The CDR3 is 15 residues long. The CDR3 DNA is TGTGCCTGGAGTGGCGGACAGGCTAGCACAGATACGCAGTATTTT. It specifies CAWSGGQASTDTQYF.

The chain uses TRBV27 and TRBJ2-5; D is unclear. CDR3 length equals 15 residues. V dropped 6 bases and J dropped 1 base, with 15 bases sitting between them. The germline CDR1 and CDR2 sequences are MNHEY and SMNVEV (reference sequence). CDR3 in amino acids: CASRNRAASQETQYF. The DNA for the CDR3 is TGTGCCAGCAGAAATCGTGCGGCTAGCCAAGAGACCCAGTACTTC.

The chain combines TRBV30 with TRBJ1-2; no clear D gene. The CDR3 is made up of 14 amino acids. V was cut by 8 bases and J by 4 bases, with 20 bases left in between. Germline lookup yields CDR1 GTSNPN and CDR2 SVGIG (reference sequence). The CDR3 loop reads CATSNLLGSYGYTF. CDR3 nucleotide sequence: TGTGCCACCTCGAACCTCCTGGGAAGCTATGGCTACACCTTC.

The chain recombines TRBV27 with TRBJ1-6, with a weak D call TRBD1 (6 bases). Germline V gives CDR1 MNHEY, CDR2 SMNVEV (reference sequence). CDR3 length equals 13 residues. V was trimmed by 3 bases and J by 6 bases, leaving 6 bases between them. DNA for the CDR3: TGTGCCAGCAGTTTCAGGGGTAATTCACCCCTCCACTTT. Its protein product is CASSFRGNSPLHF.

This clonotype occurred once. The rearrangement links TRBV29-1 to TRBJ2-1, with TRBD2 matching over 7 bases. The ends lost 6 bases at V and 10 bases at J; junction bases unmatched: 15. The CDR3 is 14 amino acids. Germline values: CDR1 SQVTM, CDR2 ANQGSEA. The CDR3 spells CSVAGVASNFEQFF. CDR3 nucleotides: TGCAGCGTCGCGGGAGTCGCCTCGAACTTCGAGCAGTTCTTC.

The chain has TRBV15 and TRBJ1-2, with a weak D call TRBD1 (6 bases). Germline CDR1 is LNHNV and CDR2 is YYDKDF (reference sequence). The ends were cut back, 3 bases at V and 4 bases at J, with 18 bases in the middle. CDR3 length equals 16 residues. The CDR3 region has the DNA TGTGCCACCAGCAGTAGTGGGACACAGAGGAGCTATGGCTACACCTTC. Amino acids: CATSSSGTQRSYGYTF.

CDR3 sequence reads: CASSQIRGPYEQYF. For the CDR3, the DNA is TGTGCCAGCAGCCAGATCAGGGGGCCGTACGAGCAGTACTTC. This rearrangement joins TRBV14 to TRBJ2-7; 8 bases map to TRBD1. Trimming cost V 3 bases and J 4 bases; bases outside gene matches: 5. The CDR3 extends over 14 amino acids. Germline V CDR1 and CDR2: SGHDN, FVKESK.

The V and J genes are TRBV7-8 and TRBJ2-3; TRBD2 might be the D (6 bases). The V gene's germline CDR1 is SGHVS and CDR2 FQNEAQ. The V and J ends lost 0 bases and 1 base respectively, with 14 bases between them. CDR3 length: 17 residues. In DNA, the CDR3 is TGTGCCAGCAGCTTAGCGACTAGGTTGATGGGCACAGATACGCAGTATTTT. Its translation is CASSLATRLMGTDTQYF.

The chain has TRBV9 and TRBJ1-6; D might be TRBD1 (5 bases). The germline V and J ends were trimmed by 0 bases and 5 bases, with 9 bases remaining between them. CDR1 is SGDLS, CDR2 YYNGEE, per germline. The CDR3 totals 15 residues. The CDR3 bases are TGTGCCAGCAGCGTAGTGGGGGGAGATAATTCACCCCTCCACTTT. It codes for CASSVVGGDNSPLHF.

The chain combines TRBV3-1 with TRBJ1-2, with D possibly TRBD1 on 6 matching bases. The CDR3 extends over 15 amino acids. The germline CDR1 and CDR2 sequences are LGHDT and YNNKEL (reference sequence). The V end was cut by 2 bases, the J end by 1 base, with 11 bases between. Here the CDR3 DNA reads TGTGCCAGCAGCCAACGCCGGACAGTTAACTATGGCTACACCTTC. Amino acids: CASSQRRTVNYGYTF.

The rearrangement joins TRBV20-1 to TRBJ2-3; a possible D gene is TRBD2 (6 bases). The germline V and J ends were trimmed by 4 bases and 6 bases, with 8 bases remaining between them. The CDR3 has 11 residues. From germline, CDR1 is DFQATT and CDR2 SNEGSKA (reference sequence). CDR3 bases: TGCAGTGCTATCGGAGGGGATACGCAGTATTTT. Protein sequence: CSAIGGDTQYF.

The chain has TRBV20-1 and TRBJ1-5, with a possible D match to TRBD1 (5 bases). Per germline, CDR1 DFQATT and CDR2 SNEGSKA (reference sequence). V lost 0 bases and J 2 bases, leaving 8 bases between the germline ends. CDR3 length: 14 amino acids. The CDR3: CSARDQGRNQPQHF. The CDR3 region has the DNA TGCAGTGCTAGAGACCAGGGACGCAATCAGCCCCAGCATTTT.